Sequencing of this T cell receptor beta chain was carried out in a study of cytotoxic CD8 clonotypes in ibrutinib-treated CLL. In the study overall: By median around 66 months, roughly 12 had progressed and about 15 stayed remitted; responses had been 2 complete and some 24 partial. After a median 12 months on treatment (6 to 36), response samples were drawn.

About this clone: Its antigen remains unidentified.

Produced via immunoSEQ multiplex PCR; TCRdb's table is partial and in-frame only. The sample has roughly 220,000 clones; roughly three quarters are singletons. This CDR3 region has 15 residues. The germline V gene encodes CDR1 PRHDT and CDR2 FYEKMQ (reference sequence). The junction had 7 bases not matched to a gene; V was cut back by 1 base and J by 7 bases. Study results and limitations: Clonality climbed at ibrutinib response, then dropped toward baseline at progression.

The source of around 2 micrograms of genomic DNA for TCR beta libraries was cryopreserved PBMCs. The origin of this receptor is a human donor with chronic lymphocytic leukemia. The chain joins TRBV13 to TRBJ2-1; 7 nucleotides agree with TRBD1. Sample: PBMCs, taken after 12 months of ibrutinib treatment. Written as DNA, the CDR3 is TGTGCCAGCAGCTTAGAGAGGGGGCCGCTAAATGAGCAGTTCTTC. Translating gives CASSLERGPLNEQFF. Based on the CDR3 plus reference TRBV13 and TRBJ2-1, the full variable domain is AAGVIQSPRHLIKEKRETATLKCYPIPRHDTVYWYQQGPGQDPQFLISFYEKMQSDKGSIPDRFSAQQFSDYHSELNMSSLELGDSALYFCASSLERGPLNEQFFGPGTRLTVL.